This T cell receptor beta chain is from a study of control samples from healthy donors and cancer patients. The assay was immunoSEQ multiplex PCR, and TCRdb's table has in-frame clones only and misses some. Among about 51,000 clones listed, about four fifths were seen once. V lost 8 bases, J lost 1 base, and 11 bases lay in between. The CDR3 is 13 residues long. Germline-derived CDR1 and CDR2 are SNHLY and FYNNEI. The V and J genes are TRBV2 and TRBJ1-1; D is possibly TRBD1 (6 bases). The specimen was blood. This receptor was obtained from a man between 65 and 85 years old in good health. CDR3 region: CASANRENTEAFF. The CDR3 DNA sequence: TGTGCCAGCGCGAACAGGGAGAACACTGAAGCTTTCTTT.